What follows are 31 T cell receptor beta chains derived from one specimen sequenced in a study of molecular identifiers for immune sequencing clone quantification. Each CDR3 protein gets one entry after TCRdb re-called the PCR reads with MiXCR. The sample carries 80,000 to 95,000 distinct CDR3 sequences, about 20% recorded once. The specimen was naive CD8+ T cells from blood, with Jurkat cell RNA spiked in. Regarding subset: FACS-sorted CD8+CD4-CCR7+CD45RA+ naive T cells. The receptors stem from a human donor in good health. Some libraries in this study had Jurkat cell RNA spiked in.

In this sample, this clonotype turned up many times. The junction departs from the called germline gene at one end, perhaps through a read error. This chain connects TRBV2 to TRBJ1-5; 9 nucleotides match TRBD1. Looked up from germline, CDR1 is SNHLY and CDR2 is FYNNEI. This CDR3 has 16 residues. The CDR3 sequence is CASREGTGNSNQPQHF. The CDR3 DNA sequence: TGTGCCAGCAGGGAAGGGACAGGGAATAGCAATCAGCCCCAGCATTTT.

There are many counts of this clonotype. The CDR3, as DNA: TGTGCCACCCAGGGGGCTCCTCAGGGGGGTTATGAAAAACTGTTTTTT. It encodes CATQGAPQGGYEKLFF. The V call is TRBV15, the J call TRBJ1-4; TRBD1 agrees at 8 bases. The CDR3 is made up of 16 amino acids. V dropped 8 bases and J dropped 6; count of bases not matched to a gene: 14. Germline CDR1 and CDR2: LNHNV and YYDKDF (reference sequence). The entire variable domain, with the rest obtained from reference TRBV15 and TRBJ1-4, is as follows: DAMVIQNPRYQVTQFGKPVTLSCSQTLNHNVMYWYQQKSSQAPKLLFHYYDKDFNNEADTPDNFQSRRPNTSFCFLDIRSPGLGDTAMYLCATQGAPQGGYEKLFFGSGTQLSVL.

This clonotype showed up many times. The gene calls are TRBV5-1 and TRBJ1-1; 9 bases are shared with TRBD1. The V gene's germline CDR1 is SGHRS and CDR2 YFSETQ. Losses at the gene ends were 4 bases for V and 2 bases for J; bases not matched to a gene: 6. The CDR3 runs to 15 residues. The CDR3 DNA is TGCGCCAGCAGCAGCGAAACAGGGGGCAACACTGAAGCTTTCTTT. Translated, it gives CASSSETGGNTEAFF.

This clonotype was detected ten times or more. This sequence joins TRBV15 and TRBJ2-5; no firm D call. Trimming took 0 bases from V and 3 from J, leaving 8 bases between them. Germline CDR1 and CDR2: LNHNV and YYDKDF (reference sequence). This CDR3 comprises 14 residues. This CDR3 is CATSRDRGEETQYF. The CDR3 DNA reads TGTGCCACCAGCAGAGATCGTGGGGAAGAGACCCAGTACTTC.

A word on this clonotype: This may arise from a read error, as a much more abundant clone is one base away. Written as DNA, the CDR3 is TGTGCCAGCAGTTTATCAGCTAGCGGGACCGCGAACACCGGGGAGCTGTTTTTT. Translation gives CASSLSASGTANTGELFF. The chain couples TRBV27 to TRBJ2-2, with 9 bases aligning to TRBD2. V lost 0 bases, J lost 0 bases, and 5 bases stayed unmatched. The length of the CDR3 is 18 residues. Germline V gene lookup returns CDR1 MNHEY and CDR2 SMNVEV (reference sequence).

This clonotype has ten or more counts. The J gene is TRBJ2-3, the V gene TRBV6-5; D not certain. Germline V CDR1 and CDR2: MNHEY, SVGAGI. This CDR3 spans 15 amino acids. V was clipped by 0 bases and J by 3 bases, with 10 bases between them. In DNA form, the CDR3 reads TGTGCCAGCAGTTACTCGACCCTGGGGACAGATACGCAGTATTTT. Its protein product is CASSYSTLGTDTQYF.

This clonotype was found many times. The gene calls are TRBV29-1 and TRBJ2-6; tentatively, D is TRBD1 (6 bases). V was cut by 1 base and J by 0 bases, with 13 bases left in between. CDR1 SQVTM and CDR2 ANQGSEA come from the germline V gene. The CDR3 is 17 residues long. The CDR3 DNA sequence: TGCAGCGTTGAAGTCTGGGACACGGTCTCTGGGGCCAACGTCCTGACTTTC. It specifies CSVEVWDTVSGANVLTF.

This clonotype came up many times. This chain joins TRBV5-6 and TRBJ2-7, with D perhaps matching TRBD2 (6 bases). V was trimmed by 9 bases and J by 0 bases, leaving 22 bases between them. There are 16 residues in the CDR3. Germline-derived CDR1 and CDR2 are SGHDT and YYEEEE. This CDR3 is CATSAWGVGISYEQYF. CDR3 bases: TGTGCCACCTCCGCCTGGGGGGTTGGCATCTCCTACGAGCAGTACTTC.

The sample holds many counts of this clonotype. The rearrangement uses TRBV25-1 and TRBJ1-1; TRBD1 might be the D (5 bases). V was shortened by 4 bases and J by 2 bases, with 8 bases between the two germline ends. CDR1 is MGHDK, CDR2 SYGVNS, per germline. This CDR3 has 13 residues. CDR3 DNA: TGTGCCAGCAGTGCGGGGGAAAACACTGAAGCTTTCTTT. Protein: CASSAGENTEAFF.

The table lists this clonotype with many counts. This chain links TRBV3-1 with TRBJ2-2; 9 bases map to TRBD2. CDR1 LGHDT and CDR2 YNNKEL come from the germline V gene (reference sequence). J lost 0 bases, V lost 0 bases, and 8 bases had no gene match. CDR3 length: 19 residues. The CDR3 sequence is CASSQDRLAVLPNTGELFF. In DNA, the CDR3 is TGTGCCAGCAGCCAAGATAGACTAGCGGTATTACCGAACACCGGGGAGCTGTTTTTT.

In its sample, this clonotype was seen many times. The chain couples TRBV5-1 to TRBJ2-1; D gene uncertain. CDR3 length: 15 residues. Trimming took 5 bases from V and 0 from J, leaving 12 bases between them. CDR1 is SGHRS, CDR2 YFSETQ, per germline. The CDR3 bases are TGCGCCAGCAGGGATCCCCAGAGCTCCTACAATGAGCAGTTCTTC. As protein: CASRDPQSSYNEQFF. Full variable domain (remainder filled in from reference TRBV5-1 and TRBJ2-1): KAGVTQTPRYLIKTRGQQVTLSCSPISGHRSVSWYQQTPGQGLQFLFEYFSETQRNKGNFPGRFSGRQFSNSRSEMNVSTLELGDSALYLCASRDPQSSYNEQFFGPGTRLTVL.

This clonotype was recorded at least ten times. The V gene is TRBV7-9, the J gene TRBJ1-1; D is undetermined. This CDR3 region has 14 residues. CDR1 and CDR2 (germline): SEHNR, FQNEAQ (reference sequence). The V gene lost 5 bases and the J gene lost 2 bases, with 12 bases spanning the gap. This chain's CDR3 is CASSPNDGNTEAFF. The CDR3 nucleotides read TGTGCCAGCAGCCCAAATGACGGAAACACTGAAGCTTTCTTT.

Turning to this clonotype: A clone one base away is much larger, so this may be a read error. The chain has TRBV19 and TRBJ2-7; D ambiguous. This CDR3 comprises 12 residues. The V end lost 3 bases, the J end lost 2 bases, and 5 bases lay between the germline ends. Germline V gene sequence: CDR1 LNHDA, CDR2 SQIVND (reference sequence). Here the CDR3 DNA reads TGTGCCAGTAGTATGGGCGCCTACGAGCAGTACTTC. Protein product: CASSMGAYEQYF.

This clonotype was detected many times. The chain uses TRBV6-1 and TRBJ1-2; D is uncertain. Germline V gene sequence: CDR1 MNHNS, CDR2 SASEGT. The CDR3 is made up of 14 amino acids. Deletions cut 1 base from V and 8 bases from J, with 14 bases between. The CDR3 DNA reads as TGTGCCAGCAGTGAAGTGGGCCAGGATCCAGGCTACACCTTC. It is translated as CASSEVGQDPGYTF.

This clonotype has a count of ten or more. The chain couples TRBV28 to TRBJ2-7; D not resolved. The ends were cut back, 2 bases at V and 0 bases at J, with 11 bases in the middle. CDR1 and CDR2 (germline): MDHEN, SYDVKM. CDR3 length equals 15 residues. CDR3 sequence reads: CASSLLAGNSYEQYF. Written as DNA, the CDR3 is TGTGCCAGCAGTTTACTGGCCGGAAACTCCTACGAGCAGTACTTC. The variable domain in full, with the rest retrieved from reference TRBV28 and TRBJ2-7, is DVKVTQSSRYLVKRTGEKVFLECVQDMDHENMFWYRQDPGLGLRLIYFSYDVKMKEKGDIPEGYSVSREKKERFSLILESASTNQTSMYLCASSLLAGNSYEQYFGPGTRLTVT.

Notes on this clonotype: This may come from a read error, since a much larger clone is one base off. The rearrangement joins TRBV9 to TRBJ2-2; TRBD1 matches at 10 bases. Germline V lookup: CDR1 SGDLS, CDR2 YYNGEE. CDR3 size: 14 residues. The CDR3 DNA follows: TGTGCCAGCAGCGGAGGGACAGGGGCCGGGGGGCTGTTTTTT. It is translated as CASSGGTGAGGLFF.

This clonotype has at least ten counts. The genes are TRBV29-1 and TRBJ2-3; 9 bases map to TRBD1. This CDR3 contains 15 residues. CDR1 is SQVTM and CDR2 is ANQGSEA in the germline V gene. The V gene end was trimmed by 7 bases and the J gene end by 4 bases; junction bases not matched to a gene: 12. CDR3 nucleotide sequence: TGCAGCGCGGGGGGAGGGACAGGGTTTTCAGATACGCAGTATTTT. Translated: CSAGGGTGFSDTQYF.

This clonotype was observed at least ten times. The chain uses TRBV29-1 and TRBJ2-1; TRBD2 matches at 11 bases. This CDR3 is built from 14 residues. The germline gives CDR1 SQVTM, CDR2 ANQGSEA. The trim removed 8 bases at V and 2 bases at J, leaving 5 bases unmatched. The CDR3 is CSTRLAGTYNEQFF. DNA for the CDR3: TGCAGCACTCGACTAGCGGGGACCTACAATGAGCAGTTCTTC.

This clonotype was detected many times. This rearrangement joins TRBV7-8 to TRBJ2-1, with 9 nucleotides matching TRBD1. The CDR3 has 17 amino acids. Germline V gene lookup returns CDR1 SGHVS and CDR2 FQNEAQ. Trimming at V came to 1 base and at J to 6 bases, leaving 10 bases not matched to a gene. DNA of the CDR3: TGTGCCAGCAGCTTAGGTCCAGGACAGGGGTCTCGCAATGAGCAGTTCTTC. Amino acids: CASSLGPGQGSRNEQFF. Combining the CDR3 with reference TRBV7-8 and TRBJ2-1 gives the whole variable domain GAGVSQSPRYKVAKRGQDVALRCDPISGHVSLFWYQQALGQGPEFLTYFQNEAQLDKSGLPSDRFFAERPEGSVSTLKIQRTQQEDSAVYLCASSLGPGQGSRNEQFFGPGTRLTVL.

Comment on this clonotype: This may stem from a read error, because a much larger clone lies one nucleotide away. The chain employs TRBV19 and TRBJ2-2; 11 bases are a match to TRBD2. Trimming cost V 1 base and J 4 bases; bases outside gene matches: 5. CDR3 length equals 17 residues. Germline loops: CDR1 LNHDA, CDR2 SQIVND (reference sequence). The CDR3 loop reads CASSIGASGRTTGELFF. The CDR3, as DNA: TGTGCCAGTAGTATAGGAGCTAGCGGGAGGACCACCGGGGAGCTGTTTTTT.

The sample holds a few counts of this clonotype. CDR3 sequence reads: CASRGWGLVTEAFF. The CDR3 DNA is TGTGCCAGCAGGGGATGGGGCCTGGTCACTGAAGCTTTCTTT. The chain recombines TRBV27 with TRBJ1-1, with D perhaps matching TRBD1 (5 bases). V lost 6 bases to trimming and J lost 4 bases, with 15 bases between them. The CDR3 length is 14 residues. Germline-derived CDR1 and CDR2 are MNHEY and SMNVEV (reference sequence).

This clonotype was observed many times. The J gene is TRBJ2-2, the V gene TRBV4-1; 9 nucleotides agree with TRBD2. Germline V gene data show CDR1 as MGHRA and CDR2 as YSYEKL. Losses at the gene ends were 3 bases for V and 2 bases for J; bases not matched to a gene: 10. This CDR3 region has 18 residues. The CDR3 is CASSQSTSGLENTGELFF. DNA of the CDR3: TGCGCCAGCAGCCAGTCGACTAGCGGACTAGAAAACACCGGGGAGCTGTTTTTT.

This clonotype showed up many times. The V and J genes are TRBV30 and TRBJ2-7; 8 bases match TRBD1. V dropped 5 bases and J dropped 3; count of bases not matched to a gene: 9. Germline CDR1 reads GTSNPN; CDR2 reads SVGIG (reference sequence). CDR3 length equals 14 residues. The CDR3: CAWERLTGGYEQYF. The CDR3 coding sequence is TGTGCCTGGGAGAGACTAACAGGGGGCTACGAGCAGTACTTC.

With regard to this clonotype: Being one base from a much bigger clone, this may be a read error. The chain links TRBV18 to TRBJ1-3; D gene ambiguous. The CDR3 length is 14 residues. The germline CDR1 and CDR2 sequences are KGHSH and LQKENI. The V end lost 8 bases, the J end lost 0 bases, and 11 bases lay between the germline ends. CDR3 protein: CASATGSSGNTIYF. The CDR3 nucleotides read TGTGCCAGCGCCACGGGGTCCTCTGGAAACACCATATATTTT.

This clonotype has at least ten counts. The chain links TRBV2 to TRBJ2-7; D remains unclear. CDR1 is SNHLY and CDR2 is FYNNEI in the germline V gene. The CDR3 consists of 11 residues. V was clipped by 8 bases and J by 0 bases, with 5 bases between them. The CDR3 here is CASGDSYEQYF. CDR3 coding DNA: TGTGCCAGCGGGGACTCCTACGAGCAGTACTTC. Complete variable domain (other parts from reference TRBV2 and TRBJ2-7): EPEVTQTPSHQVTQMGQEVILRCVPISNHLYFYWYRQILGQKVEFLVSFYNNEISEKSEIFDDQFSVERPDGSNFTLKIRSTKLEDSAMYFCASGDSYEQYFGPGTRLTVT.

This sequence joins TRBV7-9 and TRBJ1-1, with a weak D call TRBD1 (5 bases). The V and J ends lost 1 base and 6 bases respectively, with 15 bases between them. This CDR3 comprises 15 residues. Germline V gene lookup returns CDR1 SEHNR and CDR2 FQNEAQ (reference sequence). For the CDR3, the DNA is TGTGCCAGCAGCTTAGAGGTTACACCGGGACCTGAAGCTTTCTTT. Its protein is CASSLEVTPGPEAFF.

Many counts were recorded for this clonotype. The chain is built from TRBV4-1 and TRBJ2-5; TRBD2 matches 10 bases. Germline CDR1 is MGHRA and CDR2 is YSYEKL. The ends lost 2 bases at V and 0 bases at J; junction bases unmatched: 6. The CDR3 extends over 17 amino acids. This CDR3 reads CASSQQPGTSDQETQYF. As DNA, the CDR3 is TGCGCCAGCAGCCAACAACCGGGGACTAGCGACCAAGAGACCCAGTACTTC.

This clonotype appeared many times. The CDR3 protein is CASSVGTGRSYGYTF. DNA for the CDR3: TGTGCCAGCAGCGTAGGGACAGGGAGAAGCTATGGCTACACCTTC. The rearrangement links TRBV9 to TRBJ1-2; 8 bases are shared with TRBD1. Germline V gives CDR1 SGDLS, CDR2 YYNGEE. The CDR3 covers 15 residues. V shed 0 bases and J 4 bases; nucleotides not matched to a gene: 5.

Note on this clonotype: A much larger clone lies one base from this, so it may be a read error. This is likely a read error, given that the CDR3 carries no conserved phenylalanine or tryptophan at its end. The V gene is TRBV4-3, the J gene TRBJ2-7; no clear D. V lost 3 bases to trimming and J lost 0 bases, with 12 bases between them. This CDR3 comprises 15 residues. Germline V gene lookup returns CDR1 LGHNA and CDR2 YSLEER. The CDR3 here is CASSQGAGASYEQYL. Here the CDR3 DNA reads TGCGCCAGCAGCCAGGGTGCCGGTGCCTCCTACGAGCAGTACCTC.

V and J are TRBV3-2 and TRBJ2-2; the DNA was not compared with TRBD2, the D call given in the table. TRBV3-2 is designated a pseudogene. The CDR3 is made up of 16 amino acids. The CDR3 region is CASSSGLAANTGELFF. CDR3 nucleotide sequence: TGTGCCAGCAGCTCGGGACTAGCAGCGAACACCGGGGAGCTGTTTTTT.

This clonotype was seen ten or more times. The V call is TRBV6-2 or TRBV6-3, the J call TRBJ1-5, with no clear D. Trimming stripped 3 bases from V and 0 bases from J, with 6 bases between. The CDR3 totals 14 residues. The germline gives CDR1 MNHEY, CDR2 SVGEGT. The DNA of the CDR3 is TGTGCCAGCAGTTATACAGATAGCAATCAGCCCCAGCATTTT. Its translation: CASSYTDSNQPQHF.